A single sample is the source of the 28 T cell receptor beta chains below, sequenced in a study of cytomegalovirus exposure and HLA in healthy donors. The primer mix had 60 Vbeta and 13 Jbeta primers. Libraries were prepared by immunoSEQ multiplex PCR; TCRdb keeps only in-frame clonotypes and omits some of them. The sample totals 150,000 or so clones. What was sequenced was PBMCs. Every receptor here comes from a woman between 45 and 65 years old in good health and CMV-seronegative.

The chain is built from TRBV7-3 and TRBJ1-1; D not resolved. The CDR3 is 13 amino acids. CDR1 and CDR2 from the germline V gene are SGHTA and FQGTGA. Trimming pared 5 bases from V and 0 bases from J, leaving 7 bases between. The CDR3: CASSRGVNTEAFF. In DNA, the CDR3 is TGTGCCAGCAGCAGAGGAGTGAACACTGAAGCTTTCTTT. Full variable domain (missing parts from reference TRBV7-3 and TRBJ1-1): GAGVSQTPSNKVTEKGKYVELRCDPISGHTALYWYRQSLGQGPEFLIYFQGTGAADDSGLPNDRFFAVRPEGSVSTLKIQRTERGDSAVYLCASSRGVNTEAFFGQGTRLTVV.

The genes are TRBV20-1 and TRBJ1-2, with D uncertain. V was pared by 5 bases and J by 4 bases, with 8 bases between. The germline CDR1 and CDR2 sequences are DFQATT and SNEGSKA (reference sequence). The CDR3 loop spans 11 amino acids. CDR3 sequence reads: CSAPRAYGYTF. DNA for the CDR3: TGCAGTGCTCCGAGAGCCTATGGCTACACCTTC.

The CDR3 is CASSVSGGENTIYF. In DNA, the CDR3 is TGTGCCAGCAGCGTATCCGGCGGGGAAAACACCATATATTTT. The rearrangement links TRBV9 to TRBJ1-3, with no clear D. Germline-derived CDR1 and CDR2 are SGDLS and YYNGEE. CDR3 size: 14 residues. V was clipped by 1 base and J by 6 bases, with 11 bases between them. Combining the CDR3 with reference TRBV9 and TRBJ1-3 gives the whole variable domain DSGVTQTPKHLITATGQRVTLRCSPRSGDLSVYWYQQSLDQGLQFLIQYYNGEERAKGNILERFSAQQFPDLHSELNLSSLELGDSALYFCASSVSGGENTIYFGEGSWLTVV.

CDR3: CAWIAELTSTDTQYF. For the CDR3, the DNA is TGTGCCTGGATTGCGGAGCTAACTAGCACAGATACGCAGTATTTT. The chain uses TRBV30 and TRBJ2-3, with D hard to call. The CDR3 spans 15 residues. In germline, CDR1 is GTSNPN, CDR2 SVGIG (reference sequence). V was shortened by 4 bases and J by 0 bases, with 14 bases between the two germline ends.

The chain links TRBV6-1 to TRBJ2-2; possible D gene TRBD2, 7 bases. The CDR3 totals 13 residues. The germline gives CDR1 MNHNS, CDR2 SASEGT. With 8 bases removed from V and 7 bases from J, the gap between germline ends came to 14 bases. The CDR3 DNA reads TGTGCCAGCGGGGGGGCGGGGTACGGGGAGCTGTTTTTT. It translates to CASGGAGYGELFF.

The chain is built from TRBV7-3 and TRBJ2-2, with 9 bases fitting TRBD2. V gave up 1 base and J gave up 7 bases; unmatched junction bases: 7. Per the germline V gene, CDR1 is SGHTA and CDR2 is FQGTGA. The CDR3 consists of 16 residues. CDR3 protein: CASSLNGGRAVGELFF. The CDR3 region has the DNA TGTGCCAGCAGCTTAAACGGCGGGAGGGCCGTCGGGGAGCTGTTTTTT.

The CDR3 DNA reads as TGTGCCAGCAGTGAGGCGGCCTCTCTGGGAGATACGCAGTATTTT. As protein: CASSEAASLGDTQYF. The chain recombines TRBV6-4 with TRBJ2-3; no definite D call. V lost 3 bases, J lost 5 bases, and 15 bases lay in between. Germline-derived CDR1 and CDR2 are MRHNA and SNTAGT. CDR3 length: 15 amino acids.

Note on this clone: Other DNA variants within this sample encode the same CDR3. V is TRBV20-1 and J is TRBJ2-1; the D gene is possibly TRBD1 (6 bases). The V end was cut by 2 bases, the J end by 10 bases, with 9 bases between. The CDR3 is 11 residues long. CDR1 DFQATT and CDR2 SNEGSKA come from the germline V gene (reference sequence). The CDR3 is CSARQDSEQFF. CDR3 nucleotides: TGCAGTGCTAGACAGGACAGCGAGCAGTTCTTC.

The genes are TRBV28 and TRBJ1-2, with TRBD1 matching 8 bases. V shed 3 bases, J shed 7 bases, and the junction held 10 bases outside the gene matches. The CDR3 consists of 15 residues. Germline V CDR1 and CDR2: MDHEN, SYDVKM. The chain's CDR3 is CASSFWTGTMVGYTF. The CDR3 DNA reads as TGTGCCAGCAGTTTTTGGACAGGGACTATGGTTGGCTACACCTTC.

DNA of the CDR3: TGCGCCAGCAGCCAAGACTCTAGCGGGAGGCCGGGTAGTGAGCAGTTCTTC. Translation gives CASSQDSSGRPGSEQFF. This sequence joins TRBV4-1 and TRBJ2-1; TRBD2 aligns across 11 bases. The CDR3 sequence is 17 residues long. Trimming removed 0 bases from V and 9 bases from J; junction bases left unmatched: 10. Germline V gene sequence: CDR1 MGHRA, CDR2 YSYEKL.

The CDR3 here is CASSQVGGNTEAFF. The CDR3 DNA reads TGCGCCAGCAGCCAAGTCGGCGGGAACACTGAAGCTTTCTTT. V is TRBV4-1 and J is TRBJ1-1; no definite D call. Germline CDR1 MGHRA, CDR2 YSYEKL. The CDR3 covers 14 residues. V was shortened by 1 base and J by 1 base, with 7 bases between the two germline ends.

The chain employs TRBV5-1 and TRBJ2-3; TRBD2 agrees at 10 bases. Trimming at V came to 7 bases and at J to 2 bases, leaving 10 bases not matched to a gene. The CDR3 covers 16 residues. Germline CDR1 SGHRS, CDR2 YFSETQ. The CDR3, as DNA: TGCGCCAGCGGCCCTTTAGCGGGGGGTATCACAGATACGCAGTATTTT. It translates to CASGPLAGGITDTQYF.

The rearrangement links TRBV4-2 to TRBJ2-7, with TRBD1 as a possible D gene (6 bases). The germline V gene has CDR1 LGHNA and CDR2 YNFKEQ. The CDR3 covers 14 residues. The V end lost 3 bases, the J end lost 2 bases, and 11 bases lay between the germline ends. The CDR3 nucleotides read TGTGCCAGCAGCCAGGGGACACTGACCTACGAGCAGTACTTC. Translation: CASSQGTLTYEQYF.

This chain connects TRBV28 to TRBJ1-1; 9 bases line up with TRBD1. The CDR3 loop spans 14 amino acids. Germline V gene lookup returns CDR1 MDHEN and CDR2 SYDVKM. With 3 bases clipped from V and 6 bases from J, the junction kept 5 bases outside the gene matches. The CDR3 sequence: CASSLGQGKSEAFF. CDR3 nucleotides: TGTGCCAGCAGTTTGGGACAGGGAAAGTCTGAAGCTTTCTTT.

This chain connects TRBV9 to TRBJ2-1; 11 bases line up with TRBD2. The germline V gene encodes CDR1 SGDLS and CDR2 YYNGEE. There are 15 residues in the CDR3. The J segment lost 9 bases and the V segment lost 3 bases, leaving 8 bases of the junction unmatched. CDR3 region: CASSDTGTSGIEQFF. The CDR3 region has the DNA TGTGCCAGCAGCGATACCGGGACTAGCGGTATTGAGCAGTTCTTC.

The chain recombines TRBV6-1 with TRBJ1-1; D is unresolved. The CDR3 sequence is 13 residues long. CDR1 and CDR2 (germline): MNHNS, SASEGT. The germline V and J ends were trimmed by 9 bases and 0 bases, with 11 bases remaining between them. CDR3: CASPGPMNTEAFF. As DNA, the CDR3 is TGTGCCAGTCCCGGTCCTATGAACACTGAAGCTTTCTTT.

The chain couples TRBV9 to TRBJ1-4; 10 bases line up with TRBD1. V lost 3 bases and J lost 2; bases outside the gene matches: 4. The germline V gene encodes CDR1 SGDLS and CDR2 YYNGEE. The CDR3 is 16 residues long. CDR3: CASSAATGGTNEKLFF. The CDR3 nucleotides are TGTGCCAGCAGCGCCGCGACAGGGGGCACTAATGAAAAACTGTTTTTT.

This chain uses TRBV18 with TRBJ2-1; 12 bases line up with TRBD2. CDR3 size: 13 residues. The germline V gene encodes CDR1 KGHSH and CDR2 LQKENI. With V trimmed by 5 bases and J by 10 bases, 3 bases remained unmatched. For the CDR3, the DNA is TGTGCCAGCTCATCAGGACTAGCGGGGGAGCAGTTCTTC. It specifies CASSSGLAGEQFF.

This sequence joins TRBV2 and TRBJ2-7; 11 bases agree with TRBD2. Germline CDR1 and CDR2: SNHLY and FYNNEI. V lost 7 bases and J lost 7; bases outside the gene matches: 9. CDR3 length equals 14 residues. The CDR3 DNA sequence: TGTGCCAGCAAAAAGGGACTAGCGGCGGGGGAGCAGTACTTC. Translated, it gives CASKKGLAAGEQYF.

The V call is TRBV4-3, the J call TRBJ2-2; D call uncertain. Germline CDR1 reads LGHNA; CDR2 reads YSLEER. The CDR3 has 13 amino acids. Trimming took off 0 bases at V and 6 bases at J, with 5 bases between the two ends. The CDR3 protein is CASSQDRSGELFF. The CDR3 nucleotides are TGCGCCAGCAGCCAAGACAGGTCCGGGGAGCTGTTTTTT.

The rearrangement links TRBV5-4 to TRBJ1-2, with a weak D call TRBD1 (6 bases). V was clipped by 5 bases and J by 4 bases, with 18 bases between them. The CDR3 totals 15 residues. Germline CDR1 reads SGHNT; CDR2 reads YYREEE (reference sequence). The CDR3 reads CASSSFTGSTYGYTF. The DNA for the CDR3 is TGTGCCAGCAGTTCCTTTACAGGGAGCACCTATGGCTACACCTTC.

This chain links TRBV29-1 with TRBJ1-3; weak D call: TRBD1 (6 bases). The germline V and J ends were trimmed by 2 bases and 2 bases, with 7 bases remaining between them. The length of the CDR3 is 13 residues. Germline values: CDR1 SQVTM, CDR2 ANQGSEA. CDR3 sequence (DNA): TGCAGCGTTGAAACAGGGACTGGAAACACCATATATTTT. Amino acids: CSVETGTGNTIYF.

The chain is built from TRBV6-6 and TRBJ1-1, with 7 bases matching TRBD1. From germline, CDR1 is MNHNY and CDR2 SVGAGI (reference sequence). The CDR3 contains 15 residues. Trimming removed 8 bases from V and 0 bases from J; junction bases left unmatched: 9. DNA for the CDR3: TGTGCCAGCGAAACTACGACAGGGCTGAACACTGAAGCTTTCTTT. Translated: CASETTTGLNTEAFF.

The chain employs TRBV6-1 and TRBJ2-1; 10 positions match TRBD1. Germline V gives CDR1 MNHNS, CDR2 SASEGT. V trimming: 11 bases; J trimming: 5 bases; junction bases outside the gene matches: 12. This CDR3 comprises 15 residues. CDR3 sequence (DNA): TGTGCCTCGAAGTCCGGGACAGGGGACCACAATGAGCAGTTCTTC. Amino acid sequence: CASKSGTGDHNEQFF.

V and J are TRBV9 and TRBJ2-7, with 7 bases that match TRBD2. The V gene end was trimmed by 2 bases and the J gene end by 2 bases; junction bases not matched to a gene: 1. The CDR3 consists of 13 residues. Germline assignment: CDR1 SGDLS and CDR2 YYNGEE. DNA of the CDR3: TGTGCCAGCAGCGTGGGACTAACCTACGAGCAGTACTTC. It codes for CASSVGLTYEQYF.

The V and J genes are TRBV5-6 and TRBJ2-2; 10 bases are a match to TRBD2. The CDR3 runs 16 residues. Germline lookup yields CDR1 SGHDT and CDR2 YYEEEE. V lost 1 base, J lost 4 bases, and 4 bases stayed unmatched. The CDR3 coding sequence is TGTGCCAGCAGCTTGAGAGCGGGGGGGCGCACCGGGGAGCTGTTTTTT. Its protein is CASSLRAGGRTGELFF.

The V call is TRBV7-3, the J call TRBJ2-3; 10 nucleotides match TRBD2. This CDR3 has 13 amino acids. CDR1 SGHTA and CDR2 FQGTGA come from the germline V gene. V shed 5 bases and J 13 bases; nucleotides not matched to a gene: 9. CDR3 protein: CASSPQGTSVKYF. As DNA, the CDR3 is TGTGCCAGCAGCCCCCAGGGGACTAGCGTTAAGTATTTT.

V and J are TRBV4-2 and TRBJ2-7; tentative D call: TRBD2 (5 bases). CDR1 is LGHNA, CDR2 YNFKEQ, per germline. The CDR3 loop spans 13 amino acids. V lost 8 bases and J lost 5, with 16 bases in between. CDR3 sequence: CASAPGTFHEQYF. Here the CDR3 DNA reads TGTGCCAGCGCACCGGGAACCTTCCACGAGCAGTACTTC.